Following are 5 T cell receptor beta chains from one sample sequenced in a study of CD8+ T cells in alopecia areata (dated by TCRdb to 2016 to 2019). Taken with the paper, the label for time point translates to: around 29 days on oral tofacitinib. The sample's treatment or condition label is to be understood as: oral pan-JAK inhibitor, 5-10 mg twice daily. Receptor amplification or capture employed the immunoSEQ multiplex PCR assay. RNA was extracted from all samples and reverse transcribed into cDNA, which served as template for TCR sequencing. As stored in TCRdb, this immuneACCESS dataset retains in-frame rearrangements with V and J assigned. A fraction of the clones does not appear; measured against another copy, unresolved V genes explain less than half of the discrepancy, and the remainder lacks a known reason. Recorded for this sample are 150,000 to 250,000 clones; about three fifths of them occurred a single time. The ten biggest clones cover approximately 3.3% of the sample.

This specimen was CD4+ T cells sorted from blood, taken at week 4, from a patient treated with tofacitinib. Every receptor here comes from a human donor with alopecia areata.

A few counts support this clone. This chain uses TRBV7-8 with TRBJ2-5; TRBD1 aligns across 7 bases. Germline lookup yields CDR1 SGHVS and CDR2 FQNEAQ. The CDR3 consists of 12 residues. V trimming: 5 bases; J trimming: 5 bases; junction bases outside the gene matches: 2. CDR3 DNA sequence: TGTGCCAGCAGCCCCAGGGGGGAGACCCAGTACTTC. Translating it yields CASSPRGETQYF. Variable domain in full (rest from reference TRBV7-8 and TRBJ2-5): GAGVSQSPRYKVAKRGQDVALRCDPISGHVSLFWYQQALGQGPEFLTYFQNEAQLDKSGLPSDRFFAERPEGSVSTLKIQRTQQEDSAVYLCASSPRGETQYFGPGTRLLVL.

This chain joins TRBV30 and TRBJ2-1, with TRBD1 matching 7 bases. Germline V gives CDR1 GTSNPN, CDR2 SVGIG (reference sequence). CDR3 size: 15 residues. Unmatched junction bases numbered 12, after V lost 4 bases and J lost 6 bases. This CDR3 reads CAWKPRRTGGNEQFF. The CDR3 DNA reads as TGTGCCTGGAAGCCCAGACGGACAGGCGGCAATGAGCAGTTCTTC.

This rearrangement joins TRBV29-1 to TRBJ1-2; D gene uncertain. The CDR3 contains 12 residues. Germline loops: CDR1 SQVTM, CDR2 ANQGSEA. The ends were cut back, 4 bases at V and 9 bases at J, with 15 bases in the middle. The CDR3 nucleotides read TGCAGCGTTGCACAAACGGGTGAAAGCTACACCTTC. As protein: CSVAQTGESYTF.

The CDR3 nucleotides are TGTGCCAGCAGCCAAGGACTAGCGGGGGGACAAGAGACCCAGTACTTC. Protein: CASSQGLAGGQETQYF. This chain joins TRBV2 and TRBJ2-5, with 14 positions matching TRBD2. Trimming at V came to 6 bases and at J to 2 bases, leaving 5 bases not matched to a gene. Germline CDR1 SNHLY, CDR2 FYNNEI. The CDR3 covers 16 residues.

This chain's CDR3 is CASSLEGQDYGYTF. CDR3 nucleotide sequence: TGCGCCAGCAGCTTGGAGGGACAGGACTATGGCTACACCTTC. This sequence joins TRBV5-1 and TRBJ1-2; 8 nucleotides line up with TRBD1. Trimming removed 0 bases from V and 3 bases from J; junction bases left unmatched: 1. The length of the CDR3 is 14 residues. CDR1 and CDR2 (germline): SGHRS, YFSETQ.